The 31 T cell receptor beta chains listed next were all sequenced from one sample in a study of blood T cell repertoires in COVID-19. Method: immunoSEQ multiplex PCR; TCRdb's copy keeps in-frame clones and lacks some. In the table there are some 320,000 clones, roughly 86% of which are singletons. Sequences were obtained from peripheral blood. These receptors all stem from a woman between 45 and 60 years old who had recovered from COVID-19.

The chain uses TRBV29-1 and TRBJ2-3; the D is unclear. CDR3 length equals 12 residues. In germline, CDR1 is SQVTM, CDR2 ANQGSEA. V was pared by 4 bases and J by 4 bases, with 9 bases between. Written as DNA, the CDR3 is TGCAGCGTTGGCACATCCGCAGATACGCAGTATTTT. Translating it yields CSVGTSADTQYF.

A word on this clone: The same CDR3 is also encoded by other DNA sequences in this sample. This sequence joins TRBV18 and TRBJ2-3; 11 nucleotides match TRBD2. The CDR3 runs to 16 residues. Looked up from germline, CDR1 is KGHSH and CDR2 is LQKENI. After removal of 3 bases from V and 7 bases from J, the junction contained 9 bases not matched to a gene. CDR3 sequence: CASSPPGLAGGHTQYF. The CDR3 nucleotides read TGTGCCAGCTCACCCCCCGGGCTAGCGGGAGGACATACGCAGTATTTT.

V gene TRBV6-5 combines with J gene TRBJ1-1, with no clear D. Germline loops: CDR1 MNHEY, CDR2 SVGAGI. The CDR3 loop spans 12 amino acids. V lost 4 bases to trimming and J lost 8 bases, with 11 bases between them. DNA of the CDR3: TGTGCCAGCAGTTCTCCGGGGATCGAAGCTTTCTTT. It codes for CASSSPGIEAFF.

This chain links TRBV10-3 with TRBJ2-5, with 7 bases lining up with TRBD1. J was trimmed by 5 bases and V by 10 bases; bases with no gene match: 10. This CDR3 has 13 amino acids. Germline CDR1 and CDR2: ENHRY and SYGVKD. CDR3 nucleotides: TGTGCCACAAACGAGGGGGCGCGGGAGACCCAGTACTTC. It yields the protein CATNEGARETQYF.

The chain employs TRBV5-6 and TRBJ1-2; possible D gene TRBD1, 6 bases. CDR3 length equals 13 residues. From germline, CDR1 is SGHDT and CDR2 YYEEEE. V lost 3 bases and J lost 4, with 10 bases in between. The CDR3, as DNA: TGTGCCAGCAGCTCGGCAGGGGTCTATGGCTACACCTTC. This gives the protein CASSSAGVYGYTF.

In this sample, this clone turned up a few times. V and J are TRBV18 and TRBJ1-6; TRBD1 is a possible D gene (5 bases). There are 15 residues in the CDR3. The V and J ends lost 3 bases and 5 bases respectively, with 11 bases between them. The germline CDR1 and CDR2 sequences are KGHSH and LQKENI. As DNA, the CDR3 is TGTGCCAGCTCACCCGTCGCAGGGAATAATTCACCCCTCCACTTT. It is translated as CASSPVAGNNSPLHF. The variable domain in full, completed from reference TRBV18 and TRBJ1-6, reads NAGVMQNPRHLVRRRGQEARLRCSPMKGHSHVYWYRQLPEEGLKFMVYLQKENIIDESGMPKERFSAEFPKEGPSILRIQQVVRGDSAAYFCASSPVAGNNSPLHFGNGTRLTVT.

J is TRBJ2-3 and V is TRBV6-4; 12 bases align to TRBD2. V lost 6 bases, J lost 6 bases, and 7 bases stayed unmatched. CDR3 length: 15 residues. CDR1 is MRHNA, CDR2 SNTAGT, per germline. This CDR3 is CASSLLAGGEDTQYF. DNA for the CDR3: TGTGCCAGCAGCCTTCTAGCGGGAGGGGAGGATACGCAGTATTTT.

This clone occurred a few times. The chain recombines TRBV19 with TRBJ1-4, with D maybe TRBD1 (6 bases). The germline CDR1 and CDR2 sequences are LNHDA and SQIVND (reference sequence). The CDR3 is made up of 15 amino acids. V was clipped by 5 bases and J by 6 bases, with 16 bases between them. CDR3 sequence (DNA): TGTGCCAGTAGTCCCAATACAGGGACGGATGAAAAACTGTTTTTT. It is translated as CASSPNTGTDEKLFF. Combining the CDR3 with reference TRBV19 and TRBJ1-4 gives the whole variable domain DGGITQSPKYLFRKEGQNVTLSCEQNLNHDAMYWYRQDPGQGLRLIYYSQIVNDFQKGDIAEGYSVSREKKESFPLTVTSAQKNPTAFYLCASSPNTGTDEKLFFGSGTQLSVL.

A word on this clone: This same CDR3 is encoded by further DNA sequences in the sample. The chain employs TRBV5-1 and TRBJ2-1; D remains ambiguous. This CDR3 spans 14 amino acids. CDR1 SGHRS and CDR2 YFSETQ come from the germline V gene. V was cut by 0 bases and J by 4 bases, with 8 bases left in between. CDR3 protein: CASSLGQTYNEQFF. The CDR3 region has the DNA TGCGCCAGCAGCTTGGGTCAGACTTACAATGAGCAGTTCTTC.

The rearrangement links TRBV7-6 to TRBJ2-1; 8 bases map to TRBD1. The CDR3 loop spans 19 amino acids. Per germline, CDR1 SGHVS and CDR2 FNYEAQ. V shed 4 bases and J 8 bases; nucleotides not matched to a gene: 22. The chain's CDR3 is CASSSSPPVFGQGLHEQFF. Written as DNA, the CDR3 is TGTGCCAGCAGCTCTTCCCCCCCGGTCTTCGGACAGGGTCTACATGAGCAGTTCTTC. The full variable domain, its missing parts supplied by reference TRBV7-6 and TRBJ2-1, is GAGVSQSPRYKVTKRGQDVALRCDPISGHVSLYWYRQALGQGPEFLTYFNYEAQQDKSGLPNDRFSAERPEGSISTLTIQRTEQRDSAMYRCASSSSPPVFGQGLHEQFFGPGTRLTVL.

V and J are TRBV5-1 and TRBJ2-5, with D tentatively TRBD1 (6 bases). The V end lost 3 bases, the J end lost 5 bases, and 14 bases lay between the germline ends. Looked up from germline, CDR1 is SGHRS and CDR2 is YFSETQ. The CDR3 has 14 residues. CDR3 DNA: TGCGCCAGCAGCTATCCAGGGGCGACGGAGACCCAGTACTTC. It yields the protein CASSYPGATETQYF.

This chain connects TRBV5-4 to TRBJ2-1; no reliable D call. CDR1 and CDR2 from the germline V gene are SGHNT and YYREEE (reference sequence). There are 17 residues in the CDR3. Deletions cut 4 bases from V and 2 bases from J, with 19 bases between. CDR3 nucleotides: TGTGCCAGCAGCACCGATTACAGCCGCAGAACCTACAATGAGCAGTTCTTC. Its protein is CASSTDYSRRTYNEQFF. Supplemented by reference TRBV5-4 and TRBJ2-1, the full variable domain reads ETGVTQSPTHLIKTRGQQVTLRCSSQSGHNTVSWYQQALGQGPQFIFQYYREEENGRGNFPPRFSGLQFPNYSSELNVNALELDDSALYLCASSTDYSRRTYNEQFFGPGTRLTVL.

This chain connects TRBV11-2 to TRBJ2-3; D is unclear. The CDR3 covers 13 residues. Germline V lookup: CDR1 SGHAT, CDR2 FQNNGV. V lost 7 bases and J lost 5, with 13 bases in between. For the CDR3, the DNA is TGTGCCAGCACCTTGACCGGCGGAGATACGCAGTATTTT. Its protein is CASTLTGGDTQYF.

V gene TRBV4-2 combines with J gene TRBJ2-2; D perhaps matches TRBD1 (5 bases). Trimming cost V 5 bases and J 3 bases, with 13 bases left between them. The CDR3 length is 15 residues. Per the germline V gene, CDR1 is LGHNA and CDR2 is YNFKEQ. The CDR3 DNA reads as TGTGCCAGCAGCGGGGTAGCCAGGGACACCGGGGAGCTGTTTTTT. This codes for CASSGVARDTGELFF.

This chain joins TRBV5-8 and TRBJ2-1; D uncertain. From germline, CDR1 is SGHTS and CDR2 YDEGEE. V lost 2 bases and J lost 9, with 9 bases in between. This CDR3 region has 12 residues. CDR3 in amino acids: CASSLARAEQFF. CDR3 DNA sequence: TGTGCCAGCAGCTTAGCGAGAGCTGAGCAGTTCTTC. The complete variable domain, with remaining parts taken from reference TRBV5-8 and TRBJ2-1, reads EAGVTQSPTHLIKTRGQQATLRCSPISGHTSVYWYQQALGLGLQFLLWYDEGEERNRGNFPPRFSGRQFPNYSSELNVNALELEDSALYLCASSLARAEQFFGPGTRLTVL.

The chain joins TRBV19 to TRBJ2-3, with a tentative D call TRBD2 (5 bases). Trimming removed 3 bases from V and 6 bases from J, with 10 bases in between. Germline-derived CDR1 and CDR2 are LNHDA and SQIVND (reference sequence). This CDR3 is 13 amino acids long. The CDR3 sequence is CASSIASPDTQYF. The CDR3 coding sequence is TGTGCCAGTAGTATCGCTAGCCCGGATACGCAGTATTTT.

In this sample, this clone turned up a few times. The chain carries TRBV7-8 and TRBJ1-2, with 8 bases aligning to TRBD1. Unmatched junction bases numbered 5, after V lost 3 bases and J lost 8 bases. Germline CDR1 SGHVS, CDR2 FQNEAQ. The CDR3 totals 13 residues. CDR3 in amino acids: CASSLDRVRGYTF. Here the CDR3 DNA reads TGTGCCAGCAGCTTGGACAGGGTTAGAGGCTACACCTTC.

The rearrangement links TRBV28 to TRBJ2-3; 7 bases map to TRBD1. Unmatched junction bases numbered 2, after V lost 2 bases and J lost 3 bases. The germline CDR1 and CDR2 sequences are MDHEN and SYDVKM. The CDR3 has 14 amino acids. CDR3 protein: CASSLDRETDTQYF. The CDR3, as DNA: TGTGCCAGCAGTTTAGACAGGGAAACAGATACGCAGTATTTT.

The rearrangement joins TRBV4-3 to TRBJ2-3, with D perhaps matching TRBD2 (6 bases). The CDR3 is 16 residues long. Germline V CDR1 and CDR2: LGHNA, YSLEER. V lost 4 bases and J lost 4, with 18 bases in between. The chain's CDR3 is CASSLGTRPWPDTQYF. CDR3 bases: TGCGCCAGCAGCCTAGGGACTCGTCCATGGCCAGATACGCAGTATTTT.

The chain carries TRBV24-1 and TRBJ2-5; 11 bases are a match to TRBD1. This CDR3 is built from 16 residues. Unmatched junction bases numbered 8, after V lost 6 bases and J lost 3 bases. Per germline, CDR1 KGHDR and CDR2 SFDVKD. CDR3 coding DNA: TGTGCCACCAGTTGGCCAGGGACAGGGGGGAAAGAGACCCAGTACTTC. This codes for CATSWPGTGGKETQYF.

The chain carries TRBV7-2 and TRBJ2-2; TRBD1 matches 8 bases. CDR3 length: 16 amino acids. V lost 5 bases and J lost 4; bases outside the gene matches: 9. Germline loops: CDR1 SGHTA, CDR2 FQGNSA. Here the CDR3 reads CASSVPTGATTGELFF. In nucleotides, the CDR3 is TGTGCCAGCAGCGTCCCGACAGGGGCTACCACCGGGGAGCTGTTTTTT. The full variable domain, in which reference TRBV7-2 and TRBJ2-2 provide the parts outside the CDR3, is GAGVSQSPSNKVTEKGKDVELRCDPISGHTALYWYRQSLGQGLEFLIYFQGNSAPDKSGLPSDRFSAERTGGSVSTLTIQRTQQEDSAVYLCASSVPTGATTGELFFGEGSRLTVL.

The V and J genes are TRBV29-1 and TRBJ1-1; D possibly corresponds to TRBD1 (5 bases). Trimming pared 4 bases from V and 0 bases from J, leaving 9 bases between. The CDR3 covers 13 residues. From germline, CDR1 is SQVTM and CDR2 ANQGSEA. The DNA of the CDR3 is TGCAGCGTTGGGTCAGGGTTGAACACTGAAGCTTTCTTT. This encodes CSVGSGLNTEAFF.

The chain links TRBV19 to TRBJ1-2, with D possibly being TRBD1 (5 bases). Germline-derived CDR1 and CDR2 are LNHDA and SQIVND (reference sequence). This CDR3 spans 15 amino acids. V lost 7 bases, J lost 0 bases, and 15 bases lay in between. The CDR3 DNA reads TGTGCCAGTACCAACGATGGCAGGGCTAACTATGGCTACACCTTC. This gives the protein CASTNDGRANYGYTF.

The rearrangement joins TRBV4-3 to TRBJ2-5; tentatively, D is TRBD2 (5 bases). CDR1 and CDR2 (germline): LGHNA, YSLEER. The CDR3 is made up of 14 amino acids. Trimming took off 1 base at V and 5 bases at J, with 11 bases between the two ends. The CDR3 region is CASSQGPSGETQYF. The CDR3 DNA sequence: TGCGCCAGCAGCCAAGGCCCTTCGGGGGAGACCCAGTACTTC.

The rearrangement uses TRBV10-3 and TRBJ2-5; TRBD2 is a possible D gene (6 bases). The V and J ends lost 8 bases and 4 bases respectively, with 14 bases between them. The CDR3 length is 13 residues. Germline V gene data show CDR1 as ENHRY and CDR2 as SYGVKD. This CDR3 is CAIRLEFAETQYF. In DNA, the CDR3 is TGTGCCATCCGACTAGAGTTCGCAGAGACCCAGTACTTC.

The chain is built from TRBV5-4 and TRBJ2-2, with 9 bases fitting TRBD1. The CDR3 consists of 16 residues. CDR1 and CDR2 (germline): SGHNT, YYREEE (reference sequence). The V gene end was trimmed by 4 bases and the J gene end by 6 bases; junction bases not matched to a gene: 10. The CDR3 loop is CASSPDYTGGSGELFF. CDR3 bases: TGTGCCAGCAGCCCGGACTATACAGGGGGCTCCGGGGAGCTGTTTTTT.

The chain joins TRBV29-1 to TRBJ2-3; TRBD2 aligns across 8 bases. In germline, CDR1 is SQVTM, CDR2 ANQGSEA. The CDR3 covers 14 residues. J lost 8 bases, V lost 3 bases, and 10 bases had no gene match. In DNA, the CDR3 is TGCAGCGTTGAGGTTGGCGGGGGGCCCCCTACGCAGTATTTT. It encodes CSVEVGGGPPTQYF.

This clone occurred a few times. The chain recombines TRBV4-2 with TRBJ2-2, with 11 bases matching TRBD1. CDR1 LGHNA and CDR2 YNFKEQ come from the germline V gene. The ends lost 4 bases at V and 4 bases at J; junction bases unmatched: 5. This CDR3 has 16 amino acids. The CDR3 DNA reads as TGTGCCAGCAGCCTAGGGGGACAGGGGGTCACCGGGGAGCTGTTTTTT. This encodes CASSLGGQGVTGELFF.

The chain employs TRBV27 and TRBJ2-3; D is perhaps TRBD2 (5 bases). Trimming shortened V by 3 bases and J by 3 bases, and 10 bases separated the two germline ends. Germline loops: CDR1 MNHEY, CDR2 SMNVEV (reference sequence). The CDR3 runs 14 residues. The CDR3 DNA is TGTGCCAGCAGTTTGTGGACGGGAACAGATACGCAGTATTTT. It encodes CASSLWTGTDTQYF.

The chain carries TRBV18 and TRBJ2-4; possible D gene TRBD2, 5 bases. The CDR3 totals 16 residues. Trimming removed 0 bases at V and 1 base at J, with 10 bases between. Germline V gene data show CDR1 as KGHSH and CDR2 as LQKENI. The CDR3 DNA sequence: TGTGCCAGCTCACCACCGAGGGTAGGGGCCAAAAACATTCAGTACTTC. The encoded protein is CASSPPRVGAKNIQYF.

The table lists this clone with a count of one. The sample contains more than one DNA sequence encoding this CDR3. The chain uses TRBV6-5 and TRBJ2-7; TRBD1 matches 8 bases. The junction had 4 bases not matched to a gene; V was cut back by 5 bases and J by 4 bases. CDR3 size: 13 residues. The germline gives CDR1 MNHEY, CDR2 SVGAGI. In nucleotides, the CDR3 is TGTGCCAGCAGTCGGGACAGGAGTTACGAGCAGTACTTC. It codes for CASSRDRSYEQYF.